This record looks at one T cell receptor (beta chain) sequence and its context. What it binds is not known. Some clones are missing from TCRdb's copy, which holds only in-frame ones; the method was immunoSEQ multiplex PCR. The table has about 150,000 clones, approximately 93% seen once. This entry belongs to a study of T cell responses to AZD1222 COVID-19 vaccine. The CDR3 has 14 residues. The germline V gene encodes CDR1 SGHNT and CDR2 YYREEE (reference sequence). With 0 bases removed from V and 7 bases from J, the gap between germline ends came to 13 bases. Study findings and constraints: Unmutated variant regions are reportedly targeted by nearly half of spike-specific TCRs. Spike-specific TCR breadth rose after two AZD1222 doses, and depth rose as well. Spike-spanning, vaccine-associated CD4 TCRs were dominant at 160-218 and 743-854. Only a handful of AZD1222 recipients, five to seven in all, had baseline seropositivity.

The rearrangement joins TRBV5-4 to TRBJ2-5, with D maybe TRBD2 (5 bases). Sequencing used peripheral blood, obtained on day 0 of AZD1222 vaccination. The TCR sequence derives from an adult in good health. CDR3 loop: CASSLDVSEGTQYF. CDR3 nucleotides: TGTGCCAGCAGCTTGGATGTTAGCGAGGGGACCCAGTACTTC. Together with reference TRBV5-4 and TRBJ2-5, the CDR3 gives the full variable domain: ETGVTQSPTHLIKTRGQQVTLRCSSQSGHNTVSWYQQALGQGPQFIFQYYREEENGRGNFPPRFSGLQFPNYSSELNVNALELDDSALYLCASSLDVSEGTQYFGPGTRLLVL.